This T cell receptor beta chain was recovered during a study of graft-versus-host responses after intestinal transplantation. The CDR3 length is 16 residues. The germline V and J ends were trimmed by 5 bases and 6 bases, with 19 bases remaining between them. CDR1 is SEHNR, CDR2 FQNEAQ, per germline (reference sequence). Turning to this clone: The antigen remains undetermined.

TCRdb's table, derived via immunoSEQ multiplex PCR, lists solely in-frame clones and lacks some. The sample contains 95,000 to 130,000 clones, approximately 90% of which appear only once. The study's findings and limits: Some patients had graft-donor T cell macrochimerism, and their allografts showed high graft-versus-host to host-versus-graft clonal ratios. GvH clones were identified in recipient marrow, with some first appearing in ileum or blood. With peak circulating GvH clone levels came an association with early post-transplant HvG declines.

The rearrangement joins TRBV7-9 to TRBJ1-4; weak D call: TRBD1 (5 bases). The source was unstimulated CD4+ T cells sorted from spleen or lymph node cells, collected before intestinal transplant. The sequence was collected from a human donor who received an intestinal transplant. The CDR3 protein is CASSQSDGREDEKLFF. The CDR3 nucleotides are TGTGCCAGCAGCCAATCCGACGGCAGGGAAGATGAAAAACTGTTTTTT.